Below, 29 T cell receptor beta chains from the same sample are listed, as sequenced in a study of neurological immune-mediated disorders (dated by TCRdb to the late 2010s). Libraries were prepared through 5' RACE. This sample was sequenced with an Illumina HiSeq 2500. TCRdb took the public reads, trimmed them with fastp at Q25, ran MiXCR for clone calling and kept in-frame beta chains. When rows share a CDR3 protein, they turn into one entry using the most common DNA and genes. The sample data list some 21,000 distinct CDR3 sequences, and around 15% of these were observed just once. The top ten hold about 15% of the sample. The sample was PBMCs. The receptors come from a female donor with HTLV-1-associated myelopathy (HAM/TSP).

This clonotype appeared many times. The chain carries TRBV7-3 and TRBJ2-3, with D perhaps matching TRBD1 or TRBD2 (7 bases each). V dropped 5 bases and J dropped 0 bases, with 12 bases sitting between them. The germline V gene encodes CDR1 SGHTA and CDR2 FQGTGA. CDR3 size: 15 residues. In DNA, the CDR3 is TGTGCCAGCAGCCCCAGGGGGGGTAGCACAGATACGCAGTATTTT. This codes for CASSPRGGSTDTQYF.

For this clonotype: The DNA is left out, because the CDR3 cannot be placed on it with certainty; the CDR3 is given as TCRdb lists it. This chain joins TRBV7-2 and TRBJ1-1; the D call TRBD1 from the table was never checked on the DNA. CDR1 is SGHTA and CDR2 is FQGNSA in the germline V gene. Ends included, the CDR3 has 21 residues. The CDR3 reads CASSFYICSARDGRGDTEAFF.

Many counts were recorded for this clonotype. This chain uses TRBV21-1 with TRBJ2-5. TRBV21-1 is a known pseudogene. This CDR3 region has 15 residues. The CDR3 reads CASSKGGVVEETQYF. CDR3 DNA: TGTGCCAGCAGCAAAGGTGGGGTAGTAGAAGAGACCCAGTACTTC.

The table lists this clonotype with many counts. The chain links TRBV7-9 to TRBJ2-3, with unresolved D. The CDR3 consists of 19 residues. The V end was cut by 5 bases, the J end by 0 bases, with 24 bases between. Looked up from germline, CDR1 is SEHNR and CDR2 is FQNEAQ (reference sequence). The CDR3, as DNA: TGTGCCAGCAGCCAAAAACTCCCCTCCAGCCCGGCTAGCACAGATACGCAGTATTTT. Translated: CASSQKLPSSPASTDTQYF. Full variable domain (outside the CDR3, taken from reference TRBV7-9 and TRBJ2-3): DTGVSQNPRHKITKRGQNVTFRCDPISEHNRLYWYRQTLGQGPEFLTYFQNEAQLEKSRLLSDRFSAERPKGSFSTLEIQRTEQGDSAMYLCASSQKLPSSPASTDTQYFGPGTRLTVL.

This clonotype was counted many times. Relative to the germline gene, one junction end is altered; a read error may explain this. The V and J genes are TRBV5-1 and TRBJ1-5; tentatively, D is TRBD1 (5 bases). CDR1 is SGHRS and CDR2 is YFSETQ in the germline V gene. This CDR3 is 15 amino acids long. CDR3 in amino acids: CASGLGGYSNQPQHF. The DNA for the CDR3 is TGCGCCAGCGGCTTGGGGGGGTACAGCAATCAGCCCCAGCATTTT.

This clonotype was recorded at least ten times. The CDR3, as DNA: TGTGCCAGCAGTGAACTTCCAGGGGGGCACACTGAAGCTTTCTTT. Its translation is CASSELPGGHTEAFF. The J gene is TRBJ1-1, the V gene TRBV6-1, with 7 bases aligning to TRBD1. There are 15 residues in the CDR3. Trimming took 2 bases from V and 3 from J; bases not matched to a gene: 6. Germline CDR1 MNHNS, CDR2 SASEGT.

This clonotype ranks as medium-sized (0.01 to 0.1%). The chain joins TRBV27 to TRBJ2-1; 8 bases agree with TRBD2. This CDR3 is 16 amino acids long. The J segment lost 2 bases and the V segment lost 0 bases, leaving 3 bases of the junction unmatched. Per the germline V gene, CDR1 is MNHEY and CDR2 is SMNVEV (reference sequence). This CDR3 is CASSLSPGGTYNEQFF. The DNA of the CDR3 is TGTGCCAGCAGTTTATCCCCGGGAGGGACCTACAATGAGCAGTTCTTC.

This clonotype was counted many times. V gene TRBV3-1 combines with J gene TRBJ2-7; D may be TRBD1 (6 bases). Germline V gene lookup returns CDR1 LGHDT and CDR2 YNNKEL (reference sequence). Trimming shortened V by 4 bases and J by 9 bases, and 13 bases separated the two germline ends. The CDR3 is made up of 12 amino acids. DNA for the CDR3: TGTGCCAGCAGCCCACAGGGCCGCGCGCAGTACTTC. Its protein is CASSPQGRAQYF.

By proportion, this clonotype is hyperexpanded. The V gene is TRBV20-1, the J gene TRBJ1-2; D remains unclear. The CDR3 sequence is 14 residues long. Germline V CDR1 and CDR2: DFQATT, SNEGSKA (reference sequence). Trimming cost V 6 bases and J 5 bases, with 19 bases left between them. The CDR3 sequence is CSAHNLDGGYGYTF. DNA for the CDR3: TGCAGTGCCCACAACCTTGACGGTGGGTATGGCTACACCTTC.

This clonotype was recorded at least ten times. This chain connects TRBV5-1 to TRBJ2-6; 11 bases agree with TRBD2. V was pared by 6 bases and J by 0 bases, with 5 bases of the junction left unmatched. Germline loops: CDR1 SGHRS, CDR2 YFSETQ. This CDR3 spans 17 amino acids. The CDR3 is CASNPGLAVSGANVLTF. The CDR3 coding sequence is TGCGCCAGCAACCCGGGACTAGCGGTCTCTGGGGCCAACGTCCTGACTTTC.

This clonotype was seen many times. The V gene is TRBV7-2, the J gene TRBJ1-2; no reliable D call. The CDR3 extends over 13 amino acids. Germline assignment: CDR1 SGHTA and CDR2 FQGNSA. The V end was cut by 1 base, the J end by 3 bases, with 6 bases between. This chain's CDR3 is CASSLGGYYGYTF. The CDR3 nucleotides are TGTGCCAGCAGCTTAGGAGGGTACTATGGCTACACCTTC.

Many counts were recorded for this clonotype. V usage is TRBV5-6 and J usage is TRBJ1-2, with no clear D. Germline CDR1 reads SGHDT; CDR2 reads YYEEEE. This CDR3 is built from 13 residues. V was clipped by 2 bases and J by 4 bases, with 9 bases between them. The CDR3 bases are TGTGCCAGCAGCTTCGGCACTTCCTATGGCTACACCTTC. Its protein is CASSFGTSYGYTF. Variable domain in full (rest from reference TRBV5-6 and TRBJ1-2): DAGVTQSPTHLIKTRGQQVTLRCSPKSGHDTVSWYQQALGQGPQFIFQYYEEEERQRGNFPDRFSGHQFPNYSSELNVNALLLGDSALYLCASSFGTSYGYTFGSGTRLTVV.

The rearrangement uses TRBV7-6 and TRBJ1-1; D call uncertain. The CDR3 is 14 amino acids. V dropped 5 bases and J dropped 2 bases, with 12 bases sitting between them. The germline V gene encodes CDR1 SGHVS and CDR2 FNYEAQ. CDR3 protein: CASSTSLINTEAFF. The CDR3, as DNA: TGTGCCAGCAGCACTAGCCTCATTAACACTGAAGCTTTCTTT.

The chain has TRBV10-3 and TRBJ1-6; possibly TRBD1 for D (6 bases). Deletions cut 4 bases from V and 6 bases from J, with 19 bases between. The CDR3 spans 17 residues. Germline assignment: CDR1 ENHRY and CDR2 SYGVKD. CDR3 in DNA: TGTGCCATCAGTGGAGGGGGGGAAGCCCTTTTTAATTCACCCCTCCACTTT. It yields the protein CAISGGGEALFNSPLHF.

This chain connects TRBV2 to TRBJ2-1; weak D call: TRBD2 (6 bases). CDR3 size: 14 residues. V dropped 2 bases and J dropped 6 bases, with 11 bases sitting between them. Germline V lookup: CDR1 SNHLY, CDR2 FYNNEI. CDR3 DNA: TGTGCCAGCAGTGAACTATCGGGGGTCAATGAGCAGTTCTTC. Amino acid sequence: CASSELSGVNEQFF.

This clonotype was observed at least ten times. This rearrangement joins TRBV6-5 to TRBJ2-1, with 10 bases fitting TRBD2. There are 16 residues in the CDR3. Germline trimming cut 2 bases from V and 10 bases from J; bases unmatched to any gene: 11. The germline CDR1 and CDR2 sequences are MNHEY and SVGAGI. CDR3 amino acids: CASSYDPAGGLGEQFF. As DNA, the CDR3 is TGTGCCAGCAGTTACGATCCAGCGGGGGGGCTCGGAGAGCAGTTCTTC.

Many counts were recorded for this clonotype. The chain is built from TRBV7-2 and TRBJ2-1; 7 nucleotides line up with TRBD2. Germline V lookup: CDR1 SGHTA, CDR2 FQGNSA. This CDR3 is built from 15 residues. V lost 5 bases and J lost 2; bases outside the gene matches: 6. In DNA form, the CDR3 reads TGTGCCAGCAGCCCCGGGGGGTACCCCTACAATGAGCAGTTCTTC. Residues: CASSPGGYPYNEQFF.

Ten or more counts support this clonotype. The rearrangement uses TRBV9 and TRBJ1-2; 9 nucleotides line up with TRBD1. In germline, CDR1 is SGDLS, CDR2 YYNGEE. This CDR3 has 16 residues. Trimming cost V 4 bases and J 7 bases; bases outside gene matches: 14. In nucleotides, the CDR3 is TGTGCCAGCAGCCCCAGGACAGGGGTCCGGCTCTTTGGCTACACCTTC. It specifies CASSPRTGVRLFGYTF.

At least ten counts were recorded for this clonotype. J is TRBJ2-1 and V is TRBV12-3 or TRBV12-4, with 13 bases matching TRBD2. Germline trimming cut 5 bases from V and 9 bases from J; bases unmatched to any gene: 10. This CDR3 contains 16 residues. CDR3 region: CASSTWTSGSSREQFF. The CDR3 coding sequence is TGTGCCAGCAGTACCTGGACTAGCGGGAGTTCGCGTGAGCAGTTCTTC.

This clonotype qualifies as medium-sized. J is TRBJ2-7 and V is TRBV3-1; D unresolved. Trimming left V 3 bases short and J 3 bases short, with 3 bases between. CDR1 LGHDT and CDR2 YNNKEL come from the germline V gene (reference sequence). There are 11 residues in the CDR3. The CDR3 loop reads CASSHHYEQYF. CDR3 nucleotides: TGTGCCAGCAGCCACCACTACGAGCAGTACTTC.

The CDR3 region is CASPIAGSQFF. DNA of the CDR3: TGCGCCAGCCCCATAGCGGGAAGTCAGTTCTTC. This sequence joins TRBV4-1 and TRBJ2-1, with 8 bases fitting TRBD2. The junction had 7 bases not matched to a gene; V was cut back by 8 bases and J by 13 bases. The V gene's germline CDR1 is MGHRA and CDR2 YSYEKL. This CDR3 is built from 11 residues.

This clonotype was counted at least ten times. The CDR3 loop is CASSLDRNTEAFF. The CDR3 coding sequence is TGTGCCAGCAGCTTAGATCGGAACACTGAAGCTTTCTTT. The chain is built from TRBV11-2 and TRBJ1-1; D gene uncertain. V lost 0 bases to trimming and J lost 1 base, with 3 bases between them. Germline CDR1 and CDR2: SGHAT and FQNNGV. This CDR3 is built from 13 residues. Using reference TRBV11-2 and TRBJ1-1 for the parts outside the CDR3, the full variable domain is EAGVAQSPRYKIIEKRQSVAFWCNPISGHATLYWYQQILGQGPKLLIQFQNNGVVDDSQLPKDRFSAERLKGVDSTLKIQPAKLEDSAVYLCASSLDRNTEAFFGQGTRLTVV.

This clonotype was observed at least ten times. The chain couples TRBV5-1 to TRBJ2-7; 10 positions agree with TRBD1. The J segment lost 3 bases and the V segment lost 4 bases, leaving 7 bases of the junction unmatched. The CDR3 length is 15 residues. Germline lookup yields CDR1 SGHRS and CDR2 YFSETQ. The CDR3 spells CASSTTGGFVYEQYF. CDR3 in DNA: TGCGCCAGCAGCACGACAGGGGGCTTCGTCTACGAGCAGTACTTC.

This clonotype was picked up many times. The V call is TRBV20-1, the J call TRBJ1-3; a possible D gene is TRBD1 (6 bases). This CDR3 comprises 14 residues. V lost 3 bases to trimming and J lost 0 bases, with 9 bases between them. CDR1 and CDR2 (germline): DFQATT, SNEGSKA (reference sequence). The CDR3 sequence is CSASEGGSGNTIYF. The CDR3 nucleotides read TGCAGTGCTAGTGAGGGGGGCTCTGGAAACACCATATATTTT.

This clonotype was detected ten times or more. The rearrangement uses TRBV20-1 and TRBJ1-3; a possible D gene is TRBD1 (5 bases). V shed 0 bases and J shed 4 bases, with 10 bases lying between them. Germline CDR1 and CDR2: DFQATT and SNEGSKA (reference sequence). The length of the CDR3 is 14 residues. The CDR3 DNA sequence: TGCAGTGCTAGAGATGAGGGGCCGGGAAACACCATATATTTT. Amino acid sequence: CSARDEGPGNTIYF.

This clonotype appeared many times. The CDR3 nucleotides are TGTGCCAGCAGCTTATCTCGGACAGGGAGCGGGACCGGGGAGCTGTTTTTT. Its translation: CASSLSRTGSGTGELFF. The J gene is TRBJ2-2, the V gene TRBV11-3, with 8 bases identical to TRBD1. The CDR3 consists of 17 residues. The germline V gene has CDR1 SGHNT and CDR2 YENEEA. Losses at the gene ends were 2 bases for V and 5 bases for J; bases not matched to a gene: 10.

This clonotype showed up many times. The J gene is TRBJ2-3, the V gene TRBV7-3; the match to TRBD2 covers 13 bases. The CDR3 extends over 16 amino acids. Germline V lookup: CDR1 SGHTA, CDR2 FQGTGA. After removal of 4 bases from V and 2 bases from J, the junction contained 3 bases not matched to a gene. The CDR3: CASSSGLAGNTDTQYF. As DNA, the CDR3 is TGTGCCAGCAGCTCGGGACTAGCGGGGAACACAGATACGCAGTATTTT.

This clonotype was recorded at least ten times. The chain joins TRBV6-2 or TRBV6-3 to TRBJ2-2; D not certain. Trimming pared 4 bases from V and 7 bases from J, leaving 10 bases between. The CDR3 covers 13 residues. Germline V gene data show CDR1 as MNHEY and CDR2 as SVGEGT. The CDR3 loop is CASSFDPSGELFF. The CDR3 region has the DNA TGTGCCAGCAGTTTCGACCCAAGCGGGGAGCTGTTTTTT.

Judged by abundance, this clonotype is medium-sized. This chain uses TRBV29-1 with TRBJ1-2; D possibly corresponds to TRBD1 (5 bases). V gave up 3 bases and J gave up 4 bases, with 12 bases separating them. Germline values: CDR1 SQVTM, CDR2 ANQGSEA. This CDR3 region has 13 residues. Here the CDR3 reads CSVEGRNFYGYTF. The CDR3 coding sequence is TGCAGCGTTGAGGGACGGAATTTCTATGGCTACACCTTC.